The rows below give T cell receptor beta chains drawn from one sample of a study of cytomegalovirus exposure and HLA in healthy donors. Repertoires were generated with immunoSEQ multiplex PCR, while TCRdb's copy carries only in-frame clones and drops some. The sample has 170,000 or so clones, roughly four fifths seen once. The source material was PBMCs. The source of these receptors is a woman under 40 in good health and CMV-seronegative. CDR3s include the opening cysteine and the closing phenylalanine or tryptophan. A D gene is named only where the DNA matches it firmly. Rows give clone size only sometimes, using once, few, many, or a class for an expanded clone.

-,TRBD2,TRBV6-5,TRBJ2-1,CASSYGGGLAVQFF,TGTGCCAGCAGTTACGGAGGAGGACTAGCGGTGCAGTTCTTC
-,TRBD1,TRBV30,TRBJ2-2,CAWSRTGAGELFF,TGTGCCTGGAGCCGGACAGGGGCCGGGGAGCTGTTTTTT
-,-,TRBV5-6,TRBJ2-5,CASSLVAPQETQYF,TGTGCCAGCAGCTTGGTGGCACCCCAAGAGACCCAGTACTTC
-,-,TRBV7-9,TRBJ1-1,CASSLGQGAFF,TGTGCCAGCAGCTTAGGCCAGGGCGCTTTCTTT
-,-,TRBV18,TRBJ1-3,CASSSGFSGNTIYF,TGTGCCAGCTCATCGGGATTCTCTGGAAACACCATATATTTT
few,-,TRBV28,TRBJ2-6,CASSLMGSGANGLTF,TGTGCCAGCAGTTTAATGGGATCTGGGGCCAACGGCCTGACTTTC
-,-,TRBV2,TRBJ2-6,CASIQGSSGANGLTF,TGTGCCAGCATTCAGGGAAGCTCTGGGGCCAACGGCCTGACTTTC
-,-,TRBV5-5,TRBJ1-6,CASSLALIPPLHF,TGTGCCAGCAGCTTGGCACTTATTCCACCCCTCCACTTT
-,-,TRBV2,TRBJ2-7,CASRLTFKNEQYF,TGTGCCAGCAGGTTGACTTTTAAAAACGAGCAGTACTTC
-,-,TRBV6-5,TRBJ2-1,CASTSGYIQNEQFF,TGTGCCAGTACATCCGGGTACATTCAGAATGAGCAGTTCTTC
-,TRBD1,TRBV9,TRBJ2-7,CASSVTGEYEQYF,TGTGCCAGCAGCGTAACAGGGGAGTACGAGCAGTACTTC
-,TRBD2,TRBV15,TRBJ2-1,CATSSGGLAQKNEQFF,TGTGCCACCAGCAGTGGGGGACTAGCCCAAAAGAATGAGCAGTTCTTC
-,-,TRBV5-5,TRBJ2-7,CASSPRPTSHYEQYF,TGTGCCAGCAGCCCCCGCCCTACTAGTCACTACGAGCAGTACTTC
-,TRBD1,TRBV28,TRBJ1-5,CASSLGQSREPQHF,TGTGCCAGCAGCCTGGGACAGAGCCGGGAGCCCCAGCATTTT
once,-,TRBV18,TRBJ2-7,CASSPPQGSPYEQYF,TGTGCCAGCTCACCACCCCAGGGCAGTCCCTACGAGCAGTACTTC
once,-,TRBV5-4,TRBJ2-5,CASSLISTLDTYQETQYF,TGTGCCAGCAGCTTGATTTCCACCCTCGACACGTACCAAGAGACCCAGTACTTC
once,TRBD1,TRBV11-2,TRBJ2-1,CASSHPGTGPYNEQFF,TGTGCCAGCAGCCACCCCGGGACAGGTCCCTACAATGAGCAGTTCTTC
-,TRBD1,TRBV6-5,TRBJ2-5,CASRRQGQETQYF,TGTGCCTCCCGGAGACAGGGCCAAGAGACCCAGTACTTC
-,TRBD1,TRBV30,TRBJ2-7,CAWDRGSYEQYF,TGTGCCTGGGACAGGGGCTCCTACGAGCAGTACTTC
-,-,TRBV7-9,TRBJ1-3,CASSLVGNTIYF,TGTGCCAGCAGTCTCGTCGGAAACACCATATATTTT
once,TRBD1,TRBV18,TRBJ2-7,CASSPGTGSYEQYF,TGTGCCAGCTCACCCGGGACAGGGTCCTACGAGCAGTACTTC
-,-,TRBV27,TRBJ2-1,CASSSGVAGTNEQFF,TGTGCCAGCAGTTCGGGGGTGGCGGGAACCAATGAGCAGTTCTTC
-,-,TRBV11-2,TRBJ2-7,CANARGPSSYEQYF,TGTGCCAACGCGCGGGGCCCGAGCTCCTACGAGCAGTACTTC
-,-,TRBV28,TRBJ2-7,CASTSGLNEQYF,TGTGCCAGCACTTCGGGTCTTAACGAGCAGTACTTC
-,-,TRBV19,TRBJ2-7,CASSIPGYEQYF,TGTGCCAGTAGTATTCCCGGGTACGAGCAGTACTTC
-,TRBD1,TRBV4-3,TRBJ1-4,CASSQGQGFEELFF,TGCGCCAGCAGCCAGGGACAGGGGTTTGAGGAACTGTTTTTT
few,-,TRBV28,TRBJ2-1,CASSLMQGQDNEQFF,TGTGCCAGCAGTTTAATGCAGGGGCAGGACAATGAGCAGTTCTTC
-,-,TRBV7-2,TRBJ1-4,CASSLPPAGVFF,TGTGCCAGCAGCTTACCGCCAGCAGGGGTGTTTTTT
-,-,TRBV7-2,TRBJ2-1,CASSSSGIHNEQFF,TGTGCCAGCAGCTCATCAGGGATACACAATGAGCAGTTCTTC
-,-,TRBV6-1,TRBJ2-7,CASYSRDIAYEQYF,TGTGCCAGCTATTCCCGGGACATAGCCTACGAGCAGTACTTC
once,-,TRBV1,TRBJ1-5,CTSSQDKGDNQPQHF,TGCACCAGCAGCCAAGATAAGGGGGATAATCAGCCCCAGCATTTT
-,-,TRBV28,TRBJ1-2,CASSFQEGGYTF,TGTGCCAGCAGTTTCCAGGAGGGCGGCTACACCTTC
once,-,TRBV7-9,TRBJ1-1,CASSLGQEAFF,TGTGCCAGCAGTCTTGGACAGGAAGCTTTCTTT
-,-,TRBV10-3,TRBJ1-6,CAISEGQFDYNSPLHF,TGTGCCATCAGTGAGGGACAATTCGACTATAATTCACCCCTCCACTTT
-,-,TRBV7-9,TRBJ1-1,CSSSFDGGIGKTEAFF,TGTTCCAGCAGCTTCGATGGGGGCATTGGGAAGACTGAAGCTTTCTTT
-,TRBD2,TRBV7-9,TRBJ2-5,CASSLLSGGQETQYF,TGCGCCAGCAGCCTCCTTAGCGGGGGGCAAGAGACCCAGTACTTC
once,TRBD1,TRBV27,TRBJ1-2,CASSLTPGGNYGYTF,TGTGCCAGCAGTTTAACCCCAGGGGGGAACTATGGCTACACCTTC